The 21 T cell receptor beta chains in this list originate from one sample, sequenced in a study of CD8+CD57+ T cells in acquired aplastic anemia. Genomic DNA, the template, was used for profiling of the TCR beta VDJ and CDR3. TCRdb recomputed calls from the reads with MiXCR, one row per CDR3 protein. The sample lists some 120,000 distinct CDR3 sequences, 48% seen once, with 2% to 3% in the top ten. Sequenced sample: sorted CD4+, CD8+, or CD8+CD57+ T cells (not recorded which) from PBMCs. The receptors were sampled from a human donor in good health, serving as a control.

V is TRBV7-9 and J is TRBJ2-7; D not certain. The germline V gene has CDR1 SEHNR and CDR2 FQNEAQ (reference sequence). Trimming cost V 5 bases and J 2 bases, with 10 bases left between them. This CDR3 contains 13 residues. Written as DNA, the CDR3 is TGTGCCAGCAGCCCCCCTCGGCCCTACGAGCAGTACTTC. Translation: CASSPPRPYEQYF.

The V call is TRBV7-3, the J call TRBJ2-2, with D unclear. Germline assignment: CDR1 SGHTA and CDR2 FQGTGA. V lost 5 bases to trimming and J lost 7 bases, with 5 bases between them. The CDR3 has 11 residues. The CDR3 coding sequence is TGTGCCAGCAGCCCGCTCGGGGAGCTGTTTTTT. Amino acids: CASSPLGELFF.

This clonotype was counted many times. This chain uses TRBV9 with TRBJ2-1; TRBD2 matches 13 bases. The CDR3 runs 17 residues. Germline values: CDR1 SGDLS, CDR2 YYNGEE. V lost 2 bases and J lost 0; bases outside the gene matches: 2. The CDR3 DNA follows: TGTGCCAGCAGCGTCGGACTAGCGGGGGCCTCCTACAATGAGCAGTTCTTC. Protein sequence: CASSVGLAGASYNEQFF.

This clonotype has just one count. The V call is TRBV19, the J call TRBJ2-1, with a weak D call TRBD2 (6 bases). The ends were cut back, 3 bases at V and 8 bases at J, with 17 bases in the middle. Germline lookup yields CDR1 LNHDA and CDR2 SQIVND (reference sequence). CDR3 length: 15 amino acids. This CDR3 is CASSMRLAHGDEQFF. CDR3 coding DNA: TGTGCCAGTAGTATGAGGCTAGCGCACGGCGATGAGCAGTTCTTC.

The CDR3 here is CASSLVAATNEKLFF. CDR3 bases: TGTGCCAGCAGCTTAGTGGCCGCAACTAATGAAAAACTGTTTTTT. The chain recombines TRBV7-2 with TRBJ1-4; D not resolved. The V end was cut by 1 base, the J end by 0 bases, with 6 bases between. The germline V gene encodes CDR1 SGHTA and CDR2 FQGNSA. CDR3 length: 15 amino acids.

The genes are TRBV2 and TRBJ1-1; possibly TRBD1 for D (6 bases). Germline CDR1 and CDR2: SNHLY and FYNNEI. This CDR3 has 14 residues. Trimming pared 6 bases from V and 3 bases from J, leaving 14 bases between. Here the CDR3 reads CASRDTTGYTEAFF. As DNA, the CDR3 is TGTGCCAGCAGGGACACCACAGGGTACACTGAAGCTTTCTTT.

This clonotype has just a few counts. The V gene is TRBV2, the J gene TRBJ2-7, with 7 bases fitting TRBD2. The CDR3 has 12 residues. The V and J ends lost 4 bases and 7 bases, in that order; junction bases with no gene match: 4. Germline CDR1 is SNHLY and CDR2 is FYNNEI. The chain's CDR3 is CASSVAGVEQYF. The CDR3 coding sequence is TGTGCCAGCAGTGTCGCGGGGGTGGAGCAGTACTTC.

This clonotype turned up a few times. This may stem from a read error, because a much larger clone lies one nucleotide away. The chain uses TRBV7-2 and TRBJ1-3; 7 bases are shared with TRBD1. This CDR3 has 15 amino acids. Per germline, CDR1 SGHTA and CDR2 FQGNSA. DNA for the CDR3: TGTGCCAGCAGACATACAGGGGTCTCTGGAAACACCATGTATTTT. It specifies CASRHTGVSGNTMYF.

This clonotype was recorded many times. The chain is built from TRBV30 and TRBJ2-7; tentatively, D is TRBD2 (7 bases). V was pared by 5 bases and J by 0 bases, with 14 bases between. In germline, CDR1 is GTSNPN, CDR2 SVGIG (reference sequence). The CDR3 loop spans 14 amino acids. The DNA of the CDR3 is TGTGCCTGGGGAGGGGGGGGGATCTCCTACGAGCAGTACTTC. Protein sequence: CAWGGGGISYEQYF.

In its sample, this clonotype was seen many times. This sequence joins TRBV5-1 and TRBJ2-1, with a weak D call TRBD1 (6 bases). This CDR3 has 15 residues. V was clipped by 2 bases and J by 4 bases, with 13 bases between them. Germline V lookup: CDR1 SGHRS, CDR2 YFSETQ. CDR3: CASSLQGSSYNEQFF. The CDR3 DNA follows: TGCGCCAGCAGCTTACAGGGTAGTTCGTACAATGAGCAGTTCTTC.

The rearrangement links TRBV19 to TRBJ2-7; D ambiguous. The CDR3 runs 15 residues. V was clipped by 6 bases and J by 0 bases, with 15 bases between them. Germline V gives CDR1 LNHDA, CDR2 SQIVND (reference sequence). For the CDR3, the DNA is TGTGCCAGTAGCAGCCCCTACGGTAACTCCTACGAGCAGTACTTC. Translated, it gives CASSSPYGNSYEQYF. Supplemented by reference TRBV19 and TRBJ2-7, the full variable domain reads DGGITQSPKYLFRKEGQNVTLSCEQNLNHDAMYWYRQDPGQGLRLIYYSQIVNDFQKGDIAEGYSVSREKKESFPLTVTSAQKNPTAFYLCASSSPYGNSYEQYFGPGTRLTVT.

This clonotype has at least ten counts. This sequence joins TRBV6-1 and TRBJ2-7; D is perhaps TRBD2 (5 bases). V was clipped by 6 bases and J by 3 bases, with 12 bases between them. CDR3 length equals 13 residues. Germline V lookup: CDR1 MNHNS, CDR2 SASEGT. CDR3 coding DNA: TGTGCCAGCAGCCCTACCGGGATCTACGAGCAGTACTTC. It codes for CASSPTGIYEQYF.

This clonotype was recorded many times. The V call is TRBV11-2, the J call TRBJ2-7, with D possibly TRBD1 on 5 matching bases. The CDR3 covers 11 residues. Deletions cut 6 bases from V and 3 bases from J, with 6 bases between. CDR1 and CDR2 (germline): SGHAT, FQNNGV. This chain's CDR3 is CASRQGYEQYF. The CDR3 DNA follows: TGTGCCAGCAGGCAGGGCTACGAGCAGTACTTC.

The sample holds many counts of this clonotype. The gene calls are TRBV30 and TRBJ1-5, with D hard to call. CDR3 length equals 13 residues. The ends were cut back, 3 bases at V and 0 bases at J, with 6 bases in the middle. Germline-derived CDR1 and CDR2 are GTSNPN and SVGIG (reference sequence). The CDR3 reads CAWSQDSNQPQHF. The DNA for the CDR3 is TGTGCCTGGAGCCAAGATAGCAATCAGCCCCAGCATTTT.

This sequence joins TRBV15 and TRBJ1-2; 9 bases are shared with TRBD1. Unmatched junction bases numbered 6, after V lost 3 bases and J lost 4 bases. The CDR3 has 15 residues. Germline CDR1 reads LNHNV; CDR2 reads YYDKDF (reference sequence). The CDR3 loop is CATSSSQGAIYGYTF. CDR3 in DNA: TGTGCCACCAGCAGCTCACAGGGGGCGATCTATGGCTACACCTTC.

This clonotype was seen more than once but under ten times. V usage is TRBV19 and J usage is TRBJ1-2; 11 positions agree with TRBD1. CDR1 and CDR2 (germline): LNHDA, SQIVND (reference sequence). There are 14 residues in the CDR3. The V gene end was trimmed by 4 bases and the J gene end by 6 bases; junction bases not matched to a gene: 4. The CDR3 here is CASSSWDRGDGYTF. CDR3 sequence (DNA): TGTGCCAGTAGTAGCTGGGACAGGGGGGATGGCTACACCTTC.

This clonotype was detected ten times or more. The V call is TRBV6-1, the J call TRBJ1-6, with 9 bases fitting TRBD1. This CDR3 is 13 amino acids long. CDR1 and CDR2 from the germline V gene are MNHNS and SASEGT. Here the CDR3 reads CTSGQGNNSPLHF. DNA for the CDR3: TGTACCTCGGGACAGGGAAATAATTCACCCCTCCACTTT.

This clonotype was recorded at least ten times. The genes are TRBV6-1 and TRBJ1-5, with 10 bases that match TRBD1. J was trimmed by 7 bases and V by 3 bases; bases with no gene match: 3. CDR3 length: 14 amino acids. CDR1 MNHNS and CDR2 SASEGT come from the germline V gene. The CDR3 protein is CASSDRTGGQPQHF. CDR3 DNA: TGTGCCAGCAGTGACAGGACAGGGGGACAGCCCCAGCATTTT.

This clonotype was recorded many times. V is TRBV7-3 and J is TRBJ2-1; no definite D call. Germline V CDR1 and CDR2: SGHTA, FQGTGA. Trimming stripped 1 base from V and 5 bases from J, with 12 bases between. The CDR3 has 15 amino acids. The DNA for the CDR3 is TGTGCCAGCAGCTTAAGATTCGGTTTGGACAATGAGCAGTTCTTC. Translated: CASSLRFGLDNEQFF.

V usage is TRBV12-3 or TRBV12-4 and J usage is TRBJ1-1; perhaps TRBD1 as D (5 bases). V gave up 4 bases and J gave up 0 bases, with 9 bases separating them. This CDR3 contains 14 residues. The CDR3 spells CASSYRIMNTEAFF. The CDR3 nucleotides are TGTGCCAGCAGTTACAGGATCATGAACACTGAAGCTTTCTTT.

There are many counts of this clonotype. The genes are TRBV4-3 and TRBJ2-7; 9 nucleotides agree with TRBD1. Germline V gene sequence: CDR1 LGHNA, CDR2 YSLEER. The V segment lost 1 base and the J segment 4 bases; nucleotides outside the gene matches: 8. This CDR3 has 16 residues. CDR3 sequence: CASSQGAGTGYYEQYF. The CDR3 DNA reads as TGCGCCAGCAGCCAAGGGGCCGGGACAGGGTATTACGAGCAGTACTTC.